This TCR beta chain originates from a study of blood T cell repertoires in COVID-19. Looking at the study overall: The study drew acute and convalescent COVID-19 samples from the United States, Italy and Spain. T cells, B-cell-depleted T cells, or PBMCs supplied cDNA or gDNA.

This clone was seen more than once but under ten times. Germline loops: CDR1 SEHNR, CDR2 FQNEAQ (reference sequence). The CDR3 has 15 amino acids. Trimming took 0 bases from V and 1 from J; bases not matched to a gene: 3. Data came from immunoSEQ multiplex PCR; TCRdb stores just in-frame clones and leaves some out. The sample records tens of thousands of clones, over 70% being singletons. The chain recombines TRBV7-9 with TRBJ2-7, with 7 bases identical to TRBD1. The source is a human donor in a cohort sampled during active COVID-19. Input material: peripheral blood. CDR3 sequence reads: CASSLATGISYEQYF. CDR3 nucleotides: TGTGCCAGCAGCTTAGCGACAGGGATATCCTACGAGCAGTACTTC.